This is a list of T cell receptor beta chains from one sample in a study of breast tumors, draining lymph nodes, adjacent tissues. TCRdb re-analysed the multiplex PCR reads in MiXCR, keeping a single row per CDR3 protein. The table lists about 230,000 distinct CDR3 sequences, roughly 30% of them singletons. The sequenced sample was axillary lymph node tissue. These receptors all stem from a female donor with breast cancer. Some clones in this sample may be carry-over from other donors' samples. Both conserved end residues are part of each CDR3. Each record gives: CDR3 DNA, CDR3 protein, clone size, V gene, J gene, D gene. The D gene is left open where the match is weak. The size of a clone is reported for some rows only, either as once, few or many, or as a class for expanded clones.

DNA: TGTGCCAGCAGCGTAGTGGGGGGAGGGCAAGATACGCAGTATTTT
CDR3: CASSVVGGGQDTQYF
size: many
V: TRBV9
J: TRBJ2-3
D: TRBD2

DNA: TGTGCCAGCGGCCGGGACAGGATCACCGGGGAGCTGTTTTTT
CDR3: CASGRDRITGELFF
size: many
V: TRBV12-3/TRBV12-4
J: TRBJ2-2
D: TRBD1

DNA: TGTGCCAGTAGTCTTTGGACAGCGAACACTGAAGCTTTCTTT
CDR3: CASSLWTANTEAFF
size: few
V: TRBV19
J: TRBJ1-1
D: .

DNA: TGCGCCAGCAGCCAGGCGACTAGCGGAGGCCACGAGCAGTACTTC
CDR3: CASSQATSGGHEQYF
size: many
V: TRBV4-1
J: TRBJ2-7
D: TRBD2

DNA: TGCAGTGCTAGGGGACAGGGACGGCAGCCCCAGCATTTT
CDR3: CSARGQGRQPQHF
size: many
V: TRBV20-1
J: TRBJ1-5
D: TRBD1

DNA: TGTGCCAGCAGCCTTACCGGGCCCCCGGGGGATACGCAGTATTTT
CDR3: CASSLTGPPGDTQYF
size: many
V: TRBV11-2
J: TRBJ2-3
D: .

DNA: TGCAGTGCTAGGGGCCTAGCGGCGATCGGTGAGCAGTACTTC
CDR3: CSARGLAAIGEQYF
size: many
V: TRBV20-1
J: TRBJ2-7
D: TRBD2

DNA: TGTGCCAGTACAGTGACAGGGGGCAGCAATCAGCCCCAGCATTTT
CDR3: CASTVTGGSNQPQHF
size: .
V: TRBV19
J: TRBJ1-5
D: TRBD1

DNA: TGTGCCACCCGGCCTCGGGAGTCCCACCTAAGGTCCTACGAGCAGTACTTC
CDR3: CATRPRESHLRSYEQYF
size: many
V: TRBV6-5
J: TRBJ2-7
D: .

DNA: TGCGCCAGCAGCTTGGGCCGGATTAATTCACCCCTCCACTTT
CDR3: CASSLGRINSPLHF
size: many
V: TRBV5-1
J: TRBJ1-6
D: .

DNA: TGTGCCAGCAGTCGGCCCGACACAGGGTTCGGGGAGACCCAGTACTTC
CDR3: CASSRPDTGFGETQYF
size: few
V: TRBV5-8
J: TRBJ2-5
D: .

DNA: TGTGCCAGCAGTTCGTTAAAGGACTTCACAGATACGCAGTATTTT
CDR3: CASSSLKDFTDTQYF
size: .
V: TRBV27
J: TRBJ2-3
D: .

DNA: TGTGCCAGCAGTTTTGTGGGACAGGGGGCCCCTAGCTCCTACAATGAGCAGTTCTTC
CDR3: CASSFVGQGAPSSYNEQFF
size: many
V: TRBV12-3/TRBV12-4
J: TRBJ2-1
D: TRBD1

DNA: TGCGCCAGCAGGCCACCTGGGGTGGTCGCGCGAGTTGGCTGCACCTTC
CDR3: CASRPPGVVARVGCTF
size: .
V: TRBV7-9
J: TRBJ1-2
D: .

DNA: TGTGCCAGCAGTCGCGGGACAGGGGGCTATAATGGCTACACCTTC
CDR3: CASSRGTGGYNGYTF
size: few
V: TRBV6-5
J: TRBJ1-2
D: TRBD1

DNA: TGTGCCAGCAGTGGGTCAGGGGCCCAGGATGAGCAGTTCTTC
CDR3: CASSGSGAQDEQFF
size: .
V: TRBV2
J: TRBJ2-1
D: .

DNA: TGCAGTGCTAGAGATTATGGCGGAAGCTCCTACGAGCAGTACTTC
CDR3: CSARDYGGSSYEQYF
size: many
V: TRBV20-1
J: TRBJ2-7
D: .

DNA: TGTGCCACCAGTGATTGGGGGAACACTGAAGCTTTCTTT
CDR3: CATSDWGNTEAFF
size: many
V: TRBV24-1
J: TRBJ1-1
D: .

DNA: TGTGCCAGCAGCTTTCGGGGGGAGCAGTACTTC
CDR3: CASSFRGEQYF
size: many
V: TRBV7-8
J: TRBJ2-7
D: .

DNA: TGTGCCAGCAGTCAACGCGTAAGCAATCAGCCCCAGCATTTT
CDR3: CASSQRVSNQPQHF
size: .
V: TRBV2
J: TRBJ1-5
D: .

DNA: TGTGCCAGTTTCCGTCCGGGACAGAGCTACGAGCAGTACTTC
CDR3: CASFRPGQSYEQYF
size: many
V: TRBV6-2/TRBV6-3
J: TRBJ2-7
D: TRBD1

DNA: TGTGCCAGCAGCTTGGGGGCGGGGGCGTTATACGAGCAGTACTTC
CDR3: CASSLGAGALYEQYF
size: .
V: TRBV7-2
J: TRBJ2-7
D: .

DNA: TGCAGCGTTGAAGATAGAGCGAACAATGAGCAGTTCTTC
CDR3: CSVEDRANNEQFF
size: many
V: TRBV29-1
J: TRBJ2-1
D: .

DNA: TGTGCCAGCAGTTTAGACAGGGAAGGGGAGCTGTTTTTT
CDR3: CASSLDREGELFF
size: many
V: TRBV28
J: TRBJ2-2
D: TRBD1

DNA: TGTGCCAGCAGCTTAATGGGAGGGAACACCGGGGAGCTGTTTTTT
CDR3: CASSLMGGNTGELFF
size: .
V: TRBV11-3
J: TRBJ2-2
D: .

DNA: TGCGCCAGCAGCCAAACGGGACAGGTGAACACTGAAGCTTTCTTT
CDR3: CASSQTGQVNTEAFF
size: .
V: TRBV4-1
J: TRBJ1-1
D: TRBD1

DNA: TGTGCCAGCAGCTCAGACAAGGGTACGGAAAAACTGTTTTTT
CDR3: CASSSDKGTEKLFF
size: .
V: TRBV7-3
J: TRBJ1-4
D: .

DNA: TGTGCCAGCAGCTTAGGGGGTTTTGGCGAGCAGTACTTC
CDR3: CASSLGGFGEQYF
size: many
V: TRBV7-8
J: TRBJ2-7
D: .

DNA: TGTGCCAGCAGCCTCCGCCTCCCTAGCTCTGCTCCCTACGAGCAGTACTTC
CDR3: CASSLRLPSSAPYEQYF
size: .
V: TRBV7-4
J: TRBJ2-7
D: .

DNA: TGTGCCAGCAGTTACATAGCGCCAGGGACAGCGGCTATCTATGGCTACACCTTC
CDR3: CASSYIAPGTAAIYGYTF
size: .
V: TRBV6-2/TRBV6-3
J: TRBJ1-2
D: TRBD1

DNA: TGCGCCAGCAGCCAAGTGGAACTAGCGGGTGACTCTGGGGCCAACGTCCTGACTTTC
CDR3: CASSQVELAGDSGANVLTF
size: many
V: TRBV4-3
J: TRBJ2-6
D: TRBD2

DNA: TGTGCCAGCAGCTTAGTCCCTCGGAGCGGGAGCACAGATACGCAGTATTTT
CDR3: CASSLVPRSGSTDTQYF
size: many
V: TRBV7-3
J: TRBJ2-3
D: .

DNA: TGTGCCAGCAGCTCAACGGGACAGGGTGGTTCACCCCTCCACTTT
CDR3: CASSSTGQGGSPLHF
size: many
V: TRBV7-9
J: TRBJ1-6
D: TRBD1

DNA: TGTGCCAGCAGTTACGGAGGCTGGGGGGTAACTAATGAAAAACTGTTTTTT
CDR3: CASSYGGWGVTNEKLFF
size: many
V: TRBV6-6
J: TRBJ1-4
D: .

DNA: TGTGCCACCAGGACAGAACTCGTGAGGAACACTGAAGCTTTCTTT
CDR3: CATRTELVRNTEAFF
size: once
V: TRBV10-3
J: TRBJ1-1
D: .

DNA: TGTGCCAGCAGTTTATTGGAGGGGAGCTACAATGAGCAGTTCTTC
CDR3: CASSLLEGSYNEQFF
size: .
V: TRBV28
J: TRBJ2-1
D: .

DNA: TGCAGTGCCTCACTAGCGGCAACCTACAATGAGCAGTTCTTC
CDR3: CSASLAATYNEQFF
size: many
V: TRBV20-1
J: TRBJ2-1
D: TRBD2